This T cell receptor beta chain emerged from a study of T cell repertoires in cytomegalovirus infection. Looking at the study overall: Both CMV infection and a matching HLA type were indicated by public TCR beta signatures.

In this sample, this clonotype turned up a few times. Its target is unknown. The CDR3 totals 12 residues. Trimming pared 5 bases from V and 5 bases from J, leaving 7 bases between. Germline values: CDR1 LNHDA, CDR2 SQIVND (reference sequence). Each CDR3 protein is one row after TCRdb ran MiXCR on the reads. The sample comprises some 450,000 distinct CDR3 sequences, under 40% of which are singletons, and roughly 15% rests with the top ten. General observations from the study: HLA-C-restricted CMV clonotypes gave the most frequent clonotype in two of eight donors. Carriage of CMV together with the relevant HLA was identifiable through cumulative public TCR beta family frequency.

V gene TRBV19 combines with J gene TRBJ2-1; no clear D. This TCR was recovered from a human donor in good health (CMV status not recorded). Some clones in this sample may be carry-over from other donors' samples. Source material: PBMCs. For the CDR3, the DNA is TGTGCCAGTAGTCGAACAAACAATGAGCAGTTCTTC. Translated: CASSRTNNEQFF.